This T cell receptor beta chain was documented in a study of blood T cell repertoires in COVID-19. Study-wide background: Spain, Italy and the United States supplied samples that represented acute and convalescent COVID-19. T cells, B-cell-depleted T cells, or PBMCs provided the cDNA or gDNA that served as material.

The data were produced by immunoSEQ multiplex PCR, yet TCRdb's version contains in-frame clones alone and is incomplete. The sample consists of some 340,000 clones, over 90% of them appearing once. Germline V gene data show CDR1 as LGHNA and CDR2 as YSLEER. Trimming took 2 bases from V and 8 from J; bases not matched to a gene: 4. CDR3 length equals 13 residues. This sequence originates from a woman in her twenties or thirties who had been exposed to COVID-19. The specimen was PBMCs or T cells enriched from blood (not recorded which). This chain joins TRBV4-3 and TRBJ1-2; 8 bases are a match to TRBD1. The CDR3 DNA reads TGCGCCAGCAGCCAACAGGGGGCGGTCGGCTACACCTTC. Residues: CASSQQGAVGYTF.